The clone carrying this T cell receptor (beta chain) was observed a handful of times. What it binds is unknown. The sample comes from a study of CD8 T cells in ankylosing spondylitis. Quantitative 5'-RACE with molecular barcodes produced the TCR beta libraries. TCRdb called the 5' RACE reads again in MiXCR, with one record for every CDR3 protein. The data show about 840,000 distinct CDR3 sequences, with about 10% seen just once and roughly 0.51% held by the top ten. Study findings and constraints: Disease-linked clones bore a CD8+ phenotype, appearing relatively rarely in peripheral blood. Disease-associated clones were reportedly significantly overrepresented in matched ankylosing spondylitis synovial fluid. Reactive arthritis synovial fluid and blood were previously reported to contain some motif variants. Within ankylosing spondylitis blood, a TCR beta motif made up of several highly homologous variants appeared to be characteristic.

This receptor was taken from a male donor with ankylosing spondylitis. Material: blood, either unsorted or a sorted T cell fraction (not recorded which).

CDR3 nucleotide sequence: TGTGCCAGCAGTTACCTTACAGGCAACAACGAGCAGTACTTC. Translation: CASSYLTGNNEQYF. The chain joins TRBV6-5 to TRBJ2-7, with a weak D call TRBD1 (5 bases). The germline V gene encodes CDR1 MNHEY and CDR2 SVGAGI. V was shortened by 2 bases and J by 5 bases, with 13 bases between the two germline ends. The CDR3 sequence is 14 residues long.